The sequence of this T cell receptor (beta chain) was determined in a study of blood T cell repertoires in COVID-19. Study-wide context: Acute-phase and convalescent COVID-19 samples originated in the United States, Italy and Spain. PBMCs, B-cell-depleted T cells, or T cells were the source of the cDNA or gDNA that made up the material.

The CDR3 is 16 amino acids. Germline V CDR1 and CDR2: SGHNT, YENEEA. V trimming: 1 base; J trimming: 6 bases; junction bases outside the gene matches: 6. Patients in Seattle were enrolled during active infection, then followed longitudinally. Original data processing: Amplification with reference gene primers provided the estimates of nucleated cell counts. This table comes from immunoSEQ multiplex PCR, and its TCRdb copy is limited to in-frame clones, with some not included. From that table come the V and J calls and clone size; the DNA was used to work out D and trimming. The table lists 200,000 to 250,000 clones, 85% to 90% of them singletons.

This TCR was recovered from a woman aged 45 to 65 with COVID-19, enrolled during active disease. Sample: peripheral blood. This chain links TRBV11-3 with TRBJ2-1; TRBD2 matches 10 bases. CDR3 nucleotides: TGTGCCAGCAGCTTAGTTTGGCTAGCGGGGGCCAATGAGCAGTTCTTC. This translates into CASSLVWLAGANEQFF.